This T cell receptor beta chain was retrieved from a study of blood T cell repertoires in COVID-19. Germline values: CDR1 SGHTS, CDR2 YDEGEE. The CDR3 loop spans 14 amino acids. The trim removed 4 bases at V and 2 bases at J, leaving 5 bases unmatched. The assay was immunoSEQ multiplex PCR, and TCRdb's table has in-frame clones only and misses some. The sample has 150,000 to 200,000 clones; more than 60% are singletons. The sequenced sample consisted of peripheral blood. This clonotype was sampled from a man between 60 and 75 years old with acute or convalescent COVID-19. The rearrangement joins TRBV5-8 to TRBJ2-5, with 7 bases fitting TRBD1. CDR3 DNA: TGTGCCAGCAGCCGGGGACAGCTACAAGAGACCCAGTACTTC. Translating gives CASSRGQLQETQYF.